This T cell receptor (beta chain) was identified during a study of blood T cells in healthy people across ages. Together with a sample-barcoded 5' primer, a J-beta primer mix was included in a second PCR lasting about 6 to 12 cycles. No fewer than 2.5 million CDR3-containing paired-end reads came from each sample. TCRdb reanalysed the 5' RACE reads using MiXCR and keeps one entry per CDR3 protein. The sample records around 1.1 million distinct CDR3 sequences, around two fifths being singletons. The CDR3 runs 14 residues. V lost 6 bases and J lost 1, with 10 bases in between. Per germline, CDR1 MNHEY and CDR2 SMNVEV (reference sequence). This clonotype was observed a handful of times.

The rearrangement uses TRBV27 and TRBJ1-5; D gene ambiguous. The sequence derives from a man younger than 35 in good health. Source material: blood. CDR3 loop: CASRPSASNQPQHF. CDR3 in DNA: TGTGCCAGCAGGCCCAGTGCGAGCAATCAGCCCCAGCATTTT.